This T cell receptor (beta chain) was sequenced during a study of blood T cell repertoires in COVID-19. At the level of the study: Whether acute or convalescent, the COVID-19 samples came from the United States, Italy and Spain. Sample material is recorded as cDNA or gDNA derived from T cells, B-cell-depleted T cells, or PBMCs.

Germline assignment: CDR1 SEHNR and CDR2 FQNEAQ (reference sequence). The V and J ends lost 1 base and 4 bases, in that order; junction bases with no gene match: 6. CDR3 size: 15 residues. Patients of the Seattle cohort, enrolled during active infection, were followed longitudinally. The authors' processing: Nucleated cell counts were estimated from reference gene primer amplification. Measured with immunoSEQ multiplex PCR; TCRdb has only the in-frame clones, and not every one. That table gives V, J and clone size, and the DNA gave D and trimming. Of roughly 410,000 clones listed, 80% to 90% are singletons.

This chain connects TRBV7-9 to TRBJ2-5; TRBD2 matches 7 bases. Sequences were obtained from peripheral blood. The TCR comes from a woman aged 55-75 years with COVID-19, enrolled during active disease. The CDR3, as DNA: TGTGCCAGCAGCTTAGTGCCCAGCGGGGTAGAGACCCAGTACTTC. Protein product: CASSLVPSGVETQYF.